The clone carrying this T cell receptor beta chain was detected many times. This sample was included in a study of T cells of healthy individuals. TCRdb processed the 5' RACE reads anew with MiXCR; each CDR3 protein has one entry. Of 100,000 or so distinct CDR3 sequences in the sample, 17% are singletons; the top ten hold 6.2%. Germline V lookup: CDR1 SQVTM, CDR2 ANQGSEA. Trimming left V 1 base short and J 5 bases short, with 9 bases between. The length of the CDR3 is 13 residues. The source of this sequence is a human donor in good health. The genes are TRBV29-1 and TRBJ1-5, with D tentatively TRBD1 (6 bases). The CDR3 sequence is CSVEGDTDQPQHF. In DNA form, the CDR3 reads TGCAGCGTTGAAGGGGACACGGATCAGCCCCAGCATTTT.